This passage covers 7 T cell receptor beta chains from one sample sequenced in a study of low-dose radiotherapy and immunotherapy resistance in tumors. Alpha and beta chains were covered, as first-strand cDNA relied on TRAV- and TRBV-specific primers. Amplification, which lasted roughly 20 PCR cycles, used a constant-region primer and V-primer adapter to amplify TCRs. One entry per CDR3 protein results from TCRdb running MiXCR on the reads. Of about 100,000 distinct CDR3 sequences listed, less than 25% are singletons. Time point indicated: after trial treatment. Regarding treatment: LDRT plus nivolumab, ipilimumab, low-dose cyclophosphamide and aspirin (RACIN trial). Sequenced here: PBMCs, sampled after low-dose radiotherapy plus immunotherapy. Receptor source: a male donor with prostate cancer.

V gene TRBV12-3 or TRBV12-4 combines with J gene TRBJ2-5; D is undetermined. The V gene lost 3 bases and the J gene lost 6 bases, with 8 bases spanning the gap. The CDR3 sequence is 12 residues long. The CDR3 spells CASSFGQQTQYF. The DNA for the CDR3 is TGTGCCAGCAGTTTCGGGCAGCAGACCCAGTACTTC.

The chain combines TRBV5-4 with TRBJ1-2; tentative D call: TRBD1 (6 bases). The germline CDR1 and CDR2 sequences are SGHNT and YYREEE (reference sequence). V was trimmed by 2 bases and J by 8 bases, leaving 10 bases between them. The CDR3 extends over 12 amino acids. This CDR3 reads CASSFNRDGYTF. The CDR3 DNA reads TGTGCCAGCAGCTTCAACAGGGACGGCTACACCTTC.

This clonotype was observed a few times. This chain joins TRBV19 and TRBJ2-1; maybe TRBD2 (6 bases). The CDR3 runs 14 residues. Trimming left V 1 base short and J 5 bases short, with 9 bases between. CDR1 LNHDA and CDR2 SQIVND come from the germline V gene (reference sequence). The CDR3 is CASSIAGEHNEQFF. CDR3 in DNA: TGTGCCAGTAGTATAGCGGGGGAGCACAATGAGCAGTTCTTC.

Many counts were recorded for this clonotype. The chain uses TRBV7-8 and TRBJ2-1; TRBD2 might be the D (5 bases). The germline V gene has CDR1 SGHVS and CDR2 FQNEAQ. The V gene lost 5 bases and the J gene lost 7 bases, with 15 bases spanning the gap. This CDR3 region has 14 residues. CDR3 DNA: TGTGCCAGCAGCCCCTATACTAGTCAGAATGAGCAGTTCTTC. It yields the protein CASSPYTSQNEQFF.

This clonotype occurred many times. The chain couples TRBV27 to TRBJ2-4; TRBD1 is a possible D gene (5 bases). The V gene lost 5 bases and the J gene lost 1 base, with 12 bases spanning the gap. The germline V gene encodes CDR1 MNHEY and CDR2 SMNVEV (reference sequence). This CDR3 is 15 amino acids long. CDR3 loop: CASSPGSEAKNIQYF. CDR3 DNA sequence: TGTGCCAGCAGTCCAGGGTCGGAGGCCAAAAACATTCAGTACTTC.

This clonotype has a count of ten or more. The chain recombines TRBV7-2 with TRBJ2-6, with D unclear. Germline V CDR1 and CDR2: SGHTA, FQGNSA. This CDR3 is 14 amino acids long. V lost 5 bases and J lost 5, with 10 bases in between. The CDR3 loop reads CASSLGEWANVLTF. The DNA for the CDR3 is TGTGCCAGCAGCCTCGGCGAATGGGCCAACGTCCTGACTTTC.

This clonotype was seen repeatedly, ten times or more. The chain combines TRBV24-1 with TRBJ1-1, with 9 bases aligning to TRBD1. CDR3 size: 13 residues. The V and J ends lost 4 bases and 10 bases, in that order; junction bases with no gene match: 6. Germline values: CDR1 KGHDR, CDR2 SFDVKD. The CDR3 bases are TGTGCCACCAGTGACGGGGGACAGGGAGGAGCTTTCTTT. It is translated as CATSDGGQGGAFF.